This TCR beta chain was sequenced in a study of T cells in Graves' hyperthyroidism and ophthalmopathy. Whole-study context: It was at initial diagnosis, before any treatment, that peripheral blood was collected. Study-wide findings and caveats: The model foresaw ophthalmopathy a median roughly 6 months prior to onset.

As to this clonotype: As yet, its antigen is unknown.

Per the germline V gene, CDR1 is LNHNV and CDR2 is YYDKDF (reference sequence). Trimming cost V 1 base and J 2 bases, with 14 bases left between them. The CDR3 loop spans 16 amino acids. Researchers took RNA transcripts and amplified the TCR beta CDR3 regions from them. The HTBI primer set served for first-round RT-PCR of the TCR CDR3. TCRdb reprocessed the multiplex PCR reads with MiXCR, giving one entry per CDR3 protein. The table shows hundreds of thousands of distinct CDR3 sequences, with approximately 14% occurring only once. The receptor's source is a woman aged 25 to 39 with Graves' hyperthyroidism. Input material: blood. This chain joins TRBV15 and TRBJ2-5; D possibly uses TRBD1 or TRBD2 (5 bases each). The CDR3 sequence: CATSRGSGTPQETQYF. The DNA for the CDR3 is TGTGCCACCAGCAGAGGGTCGGGGACCCCACAAGAGACCCAGTACTTC.